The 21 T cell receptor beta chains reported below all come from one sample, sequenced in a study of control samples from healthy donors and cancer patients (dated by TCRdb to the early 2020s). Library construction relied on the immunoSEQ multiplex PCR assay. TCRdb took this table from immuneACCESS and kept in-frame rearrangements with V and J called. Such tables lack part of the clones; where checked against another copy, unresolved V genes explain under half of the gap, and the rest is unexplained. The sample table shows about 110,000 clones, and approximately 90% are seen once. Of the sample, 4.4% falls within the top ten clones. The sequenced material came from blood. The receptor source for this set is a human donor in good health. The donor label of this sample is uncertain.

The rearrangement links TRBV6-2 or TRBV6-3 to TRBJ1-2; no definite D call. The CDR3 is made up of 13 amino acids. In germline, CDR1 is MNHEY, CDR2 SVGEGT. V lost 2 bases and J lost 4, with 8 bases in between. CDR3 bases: TGTGCCAGCAGTTACGTGGCGGGCTATGGCTACACCTTC. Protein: CASSYVAGYGYTF.

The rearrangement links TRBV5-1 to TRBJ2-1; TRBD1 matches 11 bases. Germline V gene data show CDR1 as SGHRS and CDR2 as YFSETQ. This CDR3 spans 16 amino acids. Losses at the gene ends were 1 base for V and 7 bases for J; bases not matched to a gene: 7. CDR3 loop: CASSLLLGTGGNEQFF. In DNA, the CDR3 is TGCGCCAGCAGCTTGCTTCTCGGGACAGGGGGGAATGAGCAGTTCTTC.

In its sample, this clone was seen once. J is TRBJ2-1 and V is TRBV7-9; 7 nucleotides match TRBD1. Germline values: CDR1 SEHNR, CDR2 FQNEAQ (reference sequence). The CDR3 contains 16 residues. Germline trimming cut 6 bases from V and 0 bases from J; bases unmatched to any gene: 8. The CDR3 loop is CASRKVQGSSYNEQFF. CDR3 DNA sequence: TGTGCCAGCAGGAAAGTACAGGGGAGCTCCTACAATGAGCAGTTCTTC.

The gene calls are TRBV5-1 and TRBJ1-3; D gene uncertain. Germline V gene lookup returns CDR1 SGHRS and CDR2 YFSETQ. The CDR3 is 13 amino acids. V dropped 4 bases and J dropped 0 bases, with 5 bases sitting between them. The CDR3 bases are TGCGCCAGCAGCCTGAGCTCTGGAAACACCATATATTTT. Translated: CASSLSSGNTIYF.

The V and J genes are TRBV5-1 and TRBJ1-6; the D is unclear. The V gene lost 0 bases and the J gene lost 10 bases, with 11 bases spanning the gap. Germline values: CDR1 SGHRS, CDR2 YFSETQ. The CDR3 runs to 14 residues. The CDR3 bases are TGCGCCAGCAGCTTGGCAAGGGTCAACTCACCCCTCCACTTT. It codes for CASSLARVNSPLHF. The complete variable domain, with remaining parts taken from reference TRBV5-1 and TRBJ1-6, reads KAGVTQTPRYLIKTRGQQVTLSCSPISGHRSVSWYQQTPGQGLQFLFEYFSETQRNKGNFPGRFSGRQFSNSRSEMNVSTLELGDSALYLCASSLARVNSPLHFGNGTRLTVT.

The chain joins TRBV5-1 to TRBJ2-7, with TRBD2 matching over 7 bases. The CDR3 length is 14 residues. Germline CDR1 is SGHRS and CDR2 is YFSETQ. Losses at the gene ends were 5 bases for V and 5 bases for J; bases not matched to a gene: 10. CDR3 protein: CASSLSGTNDEQYF. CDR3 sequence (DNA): TGCGCCAGCAGTCTTTCCGGGACTAACGACGAGCAGTACTTC.

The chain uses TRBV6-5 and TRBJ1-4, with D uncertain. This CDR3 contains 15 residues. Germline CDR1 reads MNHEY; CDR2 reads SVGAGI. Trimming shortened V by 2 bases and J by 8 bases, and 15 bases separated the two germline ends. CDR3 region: CASSYGTATGEKLFF. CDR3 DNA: TGTGCCAGCAGTTACGGAACTGCCACCGGAGAAAAACTGTTTTTT.

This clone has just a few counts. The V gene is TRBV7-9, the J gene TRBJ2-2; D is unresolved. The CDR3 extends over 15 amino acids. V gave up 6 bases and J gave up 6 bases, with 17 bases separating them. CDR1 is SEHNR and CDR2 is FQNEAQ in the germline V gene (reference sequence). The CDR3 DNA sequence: TGTGCCAGCAGACAAGGACCTGGTGGGTCCGGGGAGCTGTTTTTT. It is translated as CASRQGPGGSGELFF.

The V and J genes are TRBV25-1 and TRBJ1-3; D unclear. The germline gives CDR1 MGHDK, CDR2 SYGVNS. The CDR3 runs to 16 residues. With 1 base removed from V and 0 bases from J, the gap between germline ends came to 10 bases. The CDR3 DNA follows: TGTGCCAGCAGTGAATTTCACGCGGACTCTGGAAACACCATATATTTT. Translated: CASSEFHADSGNTIYF.

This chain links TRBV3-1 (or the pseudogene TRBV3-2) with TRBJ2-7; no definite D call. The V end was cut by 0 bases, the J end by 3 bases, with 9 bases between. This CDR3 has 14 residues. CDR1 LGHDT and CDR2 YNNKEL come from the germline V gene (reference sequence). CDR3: CASSQDPTNYEQYF. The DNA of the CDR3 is TGTGCCAGCAGCCAAGATCCTACAAACTACGAGCAGTACTTC.

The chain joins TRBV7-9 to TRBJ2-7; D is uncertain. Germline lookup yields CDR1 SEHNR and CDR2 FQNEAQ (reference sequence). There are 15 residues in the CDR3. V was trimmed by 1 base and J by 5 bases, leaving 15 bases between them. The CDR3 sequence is CASSLGTVYVHEQYF. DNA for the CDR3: TGTGCCAGCAGCTTAGGAACTGTTTATGTCCACGAGCAGTACTTC.

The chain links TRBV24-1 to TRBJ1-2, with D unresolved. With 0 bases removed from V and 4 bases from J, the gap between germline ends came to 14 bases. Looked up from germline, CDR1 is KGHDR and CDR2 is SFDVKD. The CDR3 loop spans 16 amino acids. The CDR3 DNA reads TGTGCCACCAGTGATTTGGTCGGCTCCTTCCCCTATGGCTACACCTTC. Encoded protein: CATSDLVGSFPYGYTF.

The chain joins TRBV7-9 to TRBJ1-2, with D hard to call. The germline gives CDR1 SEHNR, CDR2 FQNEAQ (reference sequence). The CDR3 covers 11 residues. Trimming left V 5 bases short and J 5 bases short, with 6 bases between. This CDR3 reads CASSLEYGYTF. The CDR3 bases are TGTGCCAGCAGCCTAGAGTATGGCTACACCTTC.

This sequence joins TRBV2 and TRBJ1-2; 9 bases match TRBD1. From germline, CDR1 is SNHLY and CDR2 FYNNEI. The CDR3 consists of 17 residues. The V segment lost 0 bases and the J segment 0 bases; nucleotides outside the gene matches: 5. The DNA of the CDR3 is TGTGCCAGCAGTGAAGCGGGGACAGGGCGCTCTAACTATGGCTACACCTTC. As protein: CASSEAGTGRSNYGYTF.

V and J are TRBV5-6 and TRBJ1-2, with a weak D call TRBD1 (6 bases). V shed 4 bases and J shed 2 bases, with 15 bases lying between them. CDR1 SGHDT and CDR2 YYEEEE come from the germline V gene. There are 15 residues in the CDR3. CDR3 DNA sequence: TGTGCCAGCAGCACCGACCGGGGGCTAAACTATGGCTACACCTTC. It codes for CASSTDRGLNYGYTF.

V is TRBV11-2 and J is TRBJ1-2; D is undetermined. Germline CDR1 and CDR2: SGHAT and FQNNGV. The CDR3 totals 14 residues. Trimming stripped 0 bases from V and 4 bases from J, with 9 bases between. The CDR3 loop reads CASSLDPQSYGYTF. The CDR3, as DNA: TGTGCCAGCAGCTTAGATCCCCAGAGCTATGGCTACACCTTC.

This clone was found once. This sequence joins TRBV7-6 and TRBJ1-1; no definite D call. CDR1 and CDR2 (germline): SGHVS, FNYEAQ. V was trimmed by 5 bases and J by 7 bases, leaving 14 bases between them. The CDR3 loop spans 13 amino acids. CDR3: CASSRTWSGEAFF. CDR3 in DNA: TGTGCCAGCAGCCGAACCTGGAGCGGTGAAGCTTTCTTT. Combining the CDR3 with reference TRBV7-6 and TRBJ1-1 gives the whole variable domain GAGVSQSPRYKVTKRGQDVALRCDPISGHVSLYWYRQALGQGPEFLTYFNYEAQQDKSGLPNDRFSAERPEGSISTLTIQRTEQRDSAMYRCASSRTWSGEAFFGQGTRLTVV.

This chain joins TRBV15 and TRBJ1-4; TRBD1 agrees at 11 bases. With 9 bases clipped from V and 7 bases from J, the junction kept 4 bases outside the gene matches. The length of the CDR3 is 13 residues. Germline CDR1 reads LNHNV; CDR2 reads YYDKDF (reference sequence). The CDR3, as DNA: TGTGCCACTGGGGACAGGGGGACTGAAAAACTGTTTTTT. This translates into CATGDRGTEKLFF.

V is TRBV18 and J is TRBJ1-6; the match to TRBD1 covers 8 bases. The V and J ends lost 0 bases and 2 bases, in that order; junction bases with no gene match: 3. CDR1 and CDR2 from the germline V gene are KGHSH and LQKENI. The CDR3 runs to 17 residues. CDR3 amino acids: CASSPPGTGAYNSPLHF. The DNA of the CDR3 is TGTGCCAGCTCACCACCCGGGACAGGAGCCTATAATTCACCCCTCCACTTT.

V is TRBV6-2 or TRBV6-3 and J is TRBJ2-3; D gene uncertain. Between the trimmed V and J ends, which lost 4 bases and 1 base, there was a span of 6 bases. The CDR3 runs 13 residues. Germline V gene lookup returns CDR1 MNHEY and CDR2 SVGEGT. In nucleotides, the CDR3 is TGTGCCAGCAGTTCTACGGGCACAGATACGCAGTATTTT. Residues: CASSSTGTDTQYF.

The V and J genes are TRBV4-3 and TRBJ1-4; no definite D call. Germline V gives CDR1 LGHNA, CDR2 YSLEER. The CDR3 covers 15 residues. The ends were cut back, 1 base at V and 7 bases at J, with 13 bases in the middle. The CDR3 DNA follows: TGCGCCAGCAGCCAAGGGGTCGGTCTAGGTGAAAAACTGTTTTTT. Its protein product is CASSQGVGLGEKLFF.